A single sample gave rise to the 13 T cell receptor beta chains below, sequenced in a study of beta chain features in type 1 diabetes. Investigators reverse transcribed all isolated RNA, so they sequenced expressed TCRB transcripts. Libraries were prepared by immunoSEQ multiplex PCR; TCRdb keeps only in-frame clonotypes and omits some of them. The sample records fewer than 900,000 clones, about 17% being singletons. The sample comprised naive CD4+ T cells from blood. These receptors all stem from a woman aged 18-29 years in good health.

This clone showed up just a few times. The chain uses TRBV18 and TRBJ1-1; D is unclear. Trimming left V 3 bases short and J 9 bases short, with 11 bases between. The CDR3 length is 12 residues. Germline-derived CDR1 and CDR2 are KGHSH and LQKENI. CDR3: CASSPRTAQAFF. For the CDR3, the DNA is TGTGCCAGCTCACCTCGGACGGCTCAAGCTTTCTTT.

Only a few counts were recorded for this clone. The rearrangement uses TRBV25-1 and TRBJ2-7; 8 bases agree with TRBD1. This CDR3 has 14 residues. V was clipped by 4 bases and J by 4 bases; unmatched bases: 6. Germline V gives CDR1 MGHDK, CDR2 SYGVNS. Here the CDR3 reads CASSATGTGYEQYF. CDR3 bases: TGTGCCAGCAGTGCTACCGGGACAGGATACGAGCAGTACTTC.

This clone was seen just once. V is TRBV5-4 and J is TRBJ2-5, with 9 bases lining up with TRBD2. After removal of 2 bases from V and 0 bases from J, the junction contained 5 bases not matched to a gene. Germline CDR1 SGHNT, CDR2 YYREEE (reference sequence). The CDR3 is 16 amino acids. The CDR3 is CASSFNSGSYQETQYF. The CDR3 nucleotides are TGTGCCAGCAGCTTTAATAGCGGGAGTTACCAAGAGACCCAGTACTTC.

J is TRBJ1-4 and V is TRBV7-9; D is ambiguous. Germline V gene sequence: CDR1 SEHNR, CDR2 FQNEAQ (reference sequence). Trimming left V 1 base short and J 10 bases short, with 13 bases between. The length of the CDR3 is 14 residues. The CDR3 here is CASSLGEGGAKLFF. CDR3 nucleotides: TGTGCCAGCAGCTTAGGGGAGGGCGGTGCAAAACTGTTTTTT. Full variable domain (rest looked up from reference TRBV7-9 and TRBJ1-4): DTGVSQNPRHKITKRGQNVTFRCDPISEHNRLYWYRQTLGQGPEFLTYFQNEAQLEKSRLLSDRFSAERPKGSFSTLEIQRTEQGDSAMYLCASSLGEGGAKLFFGSGTQLSVL.

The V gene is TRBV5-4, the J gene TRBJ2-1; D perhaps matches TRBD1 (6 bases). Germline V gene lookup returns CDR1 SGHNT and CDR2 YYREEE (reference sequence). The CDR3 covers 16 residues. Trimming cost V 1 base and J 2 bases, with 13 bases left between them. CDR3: CASSLTRTATYNEQFF. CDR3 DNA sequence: TGTGCCAGCAGCTTGACCCGGACAGCCACCTACAATGAGCAGTTCTTC.

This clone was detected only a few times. CDR3 protein: CASSLGGTLFEDTQYF. CDR3 sequence (DNA): TGTGCCAGCAGTTTAGGTGGGACTCTTTTCGAGGATACGCAGTATTTT. V gene TRBV6-5 combines with J gene TRBJ2-3; possible D gene TRBD2, 6 bases. V was clipped by 4 bases and J by 6 bases, with 20 bases between them. CDR1 MNHEY and CDR2 SVGAGI come from the germline V gene. This CDR3 region has 16 residues.

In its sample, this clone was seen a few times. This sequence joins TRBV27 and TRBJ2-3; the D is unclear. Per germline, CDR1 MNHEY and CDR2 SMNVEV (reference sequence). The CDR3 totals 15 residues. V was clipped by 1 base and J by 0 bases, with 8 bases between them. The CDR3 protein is CASSLWLTSTDTQYF. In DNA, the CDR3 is TGTGCCAGCAGTTTATGGCTGACTAGCACAGATACGCAGTATTTT.

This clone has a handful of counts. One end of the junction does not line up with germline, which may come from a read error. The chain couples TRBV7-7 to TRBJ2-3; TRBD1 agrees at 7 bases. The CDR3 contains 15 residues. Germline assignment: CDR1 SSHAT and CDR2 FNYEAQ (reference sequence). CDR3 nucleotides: TGTGCTAGCAGCTTAGGAGATCAGGGGACAGAAACGCAGTATTTT. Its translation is CASSLGDQGTETQYF.

CDR3 protein: CSVRTSLYNEQFF. Written as DNA, the CDR3 is TGCAGCGTTAGGACTAGTCTCTACAATGAGCAGTTCTTC. The V and J genes are TRBV29-1 and TRBJ2-1, with TRBD2 matching over 7 bases. Germline V gene lookup returns CDR1 SQVTM and CDR2 ANQGSEA. V dropped 5 bases and J dropped 3; count of bases not matched to a gene: 4. The CDR3 sequence is 13 residues long.

Here the CDR3 reads CASSEAGTTYNEQFF. CDR3 sequence (DNA): TGTGCCAGCAGTGAAGCCGGGACAACCTACAATGAGCAGTTCTTC. V usage is TRBV2 and J usage is TRBJ2-1, with D maybe TRBD1 (6 bases). The CDR3 runs 15 residues. V lost 0 bases to trimming and J lost 2 bases, with 8 bases between them. Germline lookup yields CDR1 SNHLY and CDR2 FYNNEI.

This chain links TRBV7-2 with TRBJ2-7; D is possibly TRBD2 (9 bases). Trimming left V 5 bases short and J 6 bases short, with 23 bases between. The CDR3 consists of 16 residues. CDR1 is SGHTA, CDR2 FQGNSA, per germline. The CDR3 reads CASSHRGSGGRGEQYF. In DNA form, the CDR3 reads TGTGCCAGCAGCCACAGGGGGTCCGGCGGGAGGGGCGAGCAGTACTTC.

The DNA of the CDR3 is TGTGCCAGCAGCTTACGTGGGACAGTGAACTCTGGGGCCAACGTCCTGACTTTC. Translating gives CASSLRGTVNSGANVLTF. This chain links TRBV11-1 with TRBJ2-6, with 7 bases that match TRBD1. The CDR3 runs 18 residues. The V segment lost 2 bases and the J segment 0 bases; nucleotides outside the gene matches: 7. Germline CDR1 SGHAT, CDR2 FQDESV (reference sequence).

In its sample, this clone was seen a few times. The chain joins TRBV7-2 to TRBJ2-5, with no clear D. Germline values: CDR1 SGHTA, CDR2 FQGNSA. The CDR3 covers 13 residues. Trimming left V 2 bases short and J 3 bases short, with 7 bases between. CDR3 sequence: CASSLMLEETQYF. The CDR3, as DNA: TGTGCCAGCAGCTTAATGTTGGAAGAGACCCAGTACTTC.